These T cell receptor beta chains were read from a single sample in a study of identical twins. One entry per CDR3 protein, called by TCRdb with MiXCR from the 5' RACE reads. The sample yields 350,000 to 600,000 distinct CDR3 sequences, over 12% seen once. This sample also appeared in a second study, on yellow fever vaccine responses in identical twins.

The sequencing input was CD4+ T cells sorted from blood. These receptors all come from a woman under 30 in good health. CDR3s include the opening cysteine and the closing phenylalanine or tryptophan. The D gene is left open where the match is weak. Some rows mark clone size as missing; the rest say once, few, many or name a class of expanded clone.

v_call	d_call	j_call	clone_size	cdr3_aa	cdr3_nt
TRBV6-1	TRBD1	TRBJ2-1	.	CASSEMAGQGTNEQFF	TGTGCCAGCAGTGAAATGGCGGGACAGGGGACTAATGAGCAGTTCTTC
TRBV7-9	.	TRBJ2-5	.	CASSLTPAGETQYF	TGTGCCAGCAGCTTAACGCCAGCGGGAGAGACCCAGTACTTC
TRBV6-2/TRBV6-3	.	TRBJ1-1	few	CASVSAGSKTEAFF	TGTGCCAGCGTCTCCGCAGGGAGTAAAACTGAAGCTTTCTTT
TRBV7-8	TRBD1	TRBJ2-1	.	CASNRNAGTGYEQFF	TGTGCCAGCAACCGAAACGCCGGGACAGGGTATGAGCAGTTCTTC
TRBV28	TRBD2	TRBJ2-3	.	CATIAGVADTQYF	TGTGCCACCATAGCGGGAGTGGCAGATACGCAGTATTTT
TRBV6-1	TRBD1	TRBJ1-2	few	CASSEITGVNYGYTF	TGTGCCAGCAGTGAAATTACAGGGGTTAACTATGGCTACACCTTC
TRBV14	.	TRBJ2-1	.	CASSQELRLFF	TGTGCCAGCAGCCAAGAATTACGGCTGTTCTTC
TRBV7-3	.	TRBJ1-1	.	CASSLIRGTMNTEAFF	TGTGCCAGCAGCTTAATTCGGGGCACTATGAACACTGAAGCTTTCTTT
TRBV5-1	TRBD1	TRBJ1-6	.	CASSTGQGTIVSPLHF	TGCGCCAGCAGCACCGGACAGGGGACGATCGTCTCACCCCTCCACTTT
TRBV28	TRBD1	TRBJ1-5	many	CASSGPGGWGNQPQHF	TGTGCCAGCTCCGGACCAGGGGGCTGGGGCAATCAGCCCCAGCATTTT
TRBV29-1	.	TRBJ2-5	few	CSAESAGAPGETQYF	TGCAGCGCTGAAAGTGCAGGGGCCCCCGGGGAGACCCAGTACTTC
TRBV10-3	.	TRBJ1-6	many	CAISQRPGSDSPLHF	TGTGCCATCAGCCAAAGACCGGGTTCGGATTCACCCCTCCACTTT
TRBV6-2/TRBV6-3	.	TRBJ1-1	few	CASRLNGRNTEAFF	TGTGCCAGCAGACTAAATGGCAGAAACACTGAAGCTTTCTTT
TRBV7-9	TRBD1	TRBJ1-2	.	CASSLVQGSYGYGYTF	TGTGCCAGCAGCTTAGTACAGGGGAGCTACGGCTATGGCTACACTTTC
TRBV7-2	.	TRBJ2-5	.	CASSIFPYEGTQYF	TGTGCCAGCAGCATATTCCCTTATGAGGGGACCCAGTACTTC
TRBV7-2	.	TRBJ2-5	few	CASSLVAARAQYF	TGTGCCAGCAGCTTGGTAGCGGCTCGGGCCCAGTACTTC
TRBV5-6	TRBD2	TRBJ2-5	.	CASSYWALAGGGQETQYF	TGTGCCAGCAGCTATTGGGCCTTAGCGGGAGGAGGGCAAGAGACCCAGTACTTC
TRBV19	.	TRBJ2-7	.	CASSIGTFYEQYF	TGTGCCAGTAGTATCGGGACTTTCTACGAGCAGTACTTC
TRBV7-3	.	TRBJ2-7	.	CASSLMGEHYEQYF	TGTGCCAGCAGCTTAATGGGGGAGCACTACGAGCAGTACTTC
TRBV20-1	.	TRBJ2-3	few	CSARASPAHTQYF	TGCAGTGCTAGAGCCTCCCCAGCCCATACGCAGTATTTT
TRBV12-3/TRBV12-4	.	TRBJ2-3	.	CASTITDGSTDTQYF	TGTGCCAGCACCATCACTGACGGGAGCACAGATACGCAGTATTTT
TRBV7-9	TRBD1	TRBJ1-1	few	CASSFMGQGGTEAFF	TGTGCCAGCAGCTTTATGGGACAGGGAGGGACTGAAGCTTTCTTT
TRBV20-1	.	TRBJ2-7	.	CSASWLGEYEQYF	TGCAGTGCCTCATGGCTAGGGGAGTACGAGCAGTACTTC
TRBV5-1	.	TRBJ2-3	few	CASSLPGSSTDTQYF	TGCGCCAGCAGCTTGCCAGGGTCCTCCACAGATACGCAGTATTTT
TRBV7-2	TRBD2	TRBJ2-2	.	CASQALAGGSGTGELFF	TGTGCCAGCCAGGCGCTAGCGGGAGGTTCAGGAACCGGGGAGCTGTTTTTT
TRBV29-1	TRBD2	TRBJ2-3	.	CSSLRGAGGFDTQYF	TGCAGCTCCCTTAGGGGTGCGGGAGGTTTTGATACGCAGTATTTT
TRBV3-1	.	TRBJ2-1	many	CASSRGEGEQFF	TGTGCCAGCAGCCGCGGAGAGGGTGAGCAGTTCTTC
TRBV20-1	TRBD1	TRBJ2-4	.	CSAPSRQGGAKNIQYF	TGCAGTGCCCCCTCAAGACAGGGTGGAGCCAAAAACATTCAGTACTTC
TRBV28	.	TRBJ2-1	.	CASRPPFGGSRDNEQFF	TGTGCCAGCAGACCCCCTTTTGGGGGATCGAGGGACAATGAGCAGTTCTTC
TRBV4-2	TRBD2	TRBJ2-5	.	CASSPGTSGGYETQYF	TGTGCCAGCAGCCCAGGGACTAGCGGGGGTTACGAGACCCAGTACTTC
TRBV4-3	TRBD1	TRBJ2-5	few	CASSQTGQPQETQYF	TGCGCCAGCAGCCAAACGGGACAGCCACAAGAGACCCAGTACTTC
TRBV27	.	TRBJ2-7	few	CASSLSLQPYEQYF	TGTGCCAGCAGTTTAAGCCTTCAGCCCTACGAGCAGTACTTC
TRBV6-5	TRBD2	TRBJ2-2	few	CASSFTSGGTGELFF	TGTGCCAGCAGCTTCACTAGCGGAGGAACCGGGGAGCTGTTTTTT
TRBV2	.	TRBJ2-7	.	CASNPTGPSYEQYF	TGTGCCAGCAACCCGACAGGACCCTCCTACGAGCAGTACTTC
TRBV2	.	TRBJ2-3	few	CASSGGQYADTQYF	TGTGCCAGCAGTGGGGGACAATACGCAGATACGCAGTATTTT
TRBV7-9	.	TRBJ2-7	.	CASSPRGMGEQYF	TGTGCCAGCAGCCCGCGTGGGATGGGGGAGCAGTACTTC
TRBV27	.	TRBJ2-7	many	CASRRLVGREITYEQYF	TGTGCCAGCAGACGTCTGGTTGGTAGGGAGATAACCTACGAGCAGTACTTC